This T cell receptor (beta chain) was captured by sequencing in a study of beta chain features in type 1 diabetes. Germline CDR1 is MGHDK and CDR2 is SYGVNS. The CDR3 is 15 residues long. V gave up 6 bases and J gave up 7 bases; unmatched junction bases: 11. Sequencing targeted expressed TCRB transcripts, as all isolated RNA had been reverse transcribed. This table comes from immunoSEQ multiplex PCR, and its TCRdb copy is limited to in-frame clones, with some not included. The repertoire holds almost 350,000 clones, with roughly 8.8% as singletons. A heparinised blood draw that averaged about 100 mL was obtained once from each donor. Sorted populations all exceeded 98% purity. As regards this clone: The antigen is unknown.

Whole-study findings and limits: Compared to healthy donors, patients appeared to have naive, central memory and Treg TCRB repertoires that were more alike. In all four CD4+ subsets, TCRB CDR3 length was significantly, moderately reduced in type 1 diabetes. PCR may have favored shorter templates equally in patients and controls.

The chain couples TRBV25-1 to TRBJ2-3; 9 bases map to TRBD2. Sequenced material: central memory CD4+ T cells from blood. The sequence was collected from a man aged 25 to 40 with type 1 diabetes. The CDR3, as DNA: TGTGCCAGCAGGGACCAGGGAGCGGGGGGATATACGCAGTATTTT. Its protein product is CASRDQGAGGYTQYF.